The subject of this entry is one TCR beta chain. The data belong to a study of blood T cells in healthy people across ages. V lost 4 bases and J lost 8, with 9 bases in between. Germline CDR1 is LGHDT and CDR2 is YNNKEL (reference sequence). This CDR3 contains 12 residues. Using a J-beta primer mix together with a sample-barcoded 5' primer, a second PCR was run for roughly 6 to 12 cycles. Researchers report that a template-switch adaptor with 12 random nucleotides tagged each cDNA molecule. Each CDR3 protein gets one entry after TCRdb re-called the 5' RACE reads with MiXCR. The sample consists of about 1.8 million distinct CDR3 sequences, about 50% of them appearing once.

This chain connects TRBV3-1 to TRBJ2-1; D might be TRBD2 (6 bases). The material sequenced was blood. The clonotype comes from a woman between 35 and 50 years old in good health. CDR3: CASSRWGDEQFF. In DNA form, the CDR3 reads TGTGCCAGCAGCCGGTGGGGGGATGAGCAGTTCTTC.